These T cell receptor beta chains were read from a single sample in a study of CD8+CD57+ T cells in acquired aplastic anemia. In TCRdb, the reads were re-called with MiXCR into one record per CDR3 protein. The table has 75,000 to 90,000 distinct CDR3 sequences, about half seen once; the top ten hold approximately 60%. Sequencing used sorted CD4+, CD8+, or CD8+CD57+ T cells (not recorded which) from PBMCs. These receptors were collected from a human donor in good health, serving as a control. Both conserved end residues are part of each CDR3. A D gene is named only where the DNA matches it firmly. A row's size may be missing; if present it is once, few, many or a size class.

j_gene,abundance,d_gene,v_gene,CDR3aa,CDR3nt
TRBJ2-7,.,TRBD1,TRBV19,CASSATDRVSHEQYF,TGTGCCAGTAGCGCAACGGACAGGGTGAGCCACGAGCAGTACTTC
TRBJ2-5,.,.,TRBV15,CATSSYRELQQTQYF,TGTGCCACCAGCAGCTACAGGGAGCTCCAACAGACCCAGTACTTC
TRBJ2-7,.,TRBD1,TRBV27,CASIPSAGQEAYEQYF,TGTGCCAGCATCCCCTCCGCGGGACAGGAGGCCTACGAGCAGTACTTC
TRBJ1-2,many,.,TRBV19,CASSQDEYWGYTF,TGTGCCAGTAGTCAGGACGAATACTGGGGCTACACCTTC
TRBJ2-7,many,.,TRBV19,CASPCKAYYEQYF,TGTGCCAGTCCTTGTAAGGCGTACTACGAGCAGTACTTC
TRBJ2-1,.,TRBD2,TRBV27,CASAAGASYNEQFF,TGTGCCAGCGCGGCGGGAGCTTCGTACAATGAGCAGTTCTTC
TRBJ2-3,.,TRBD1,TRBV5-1,CASSLEQGETDTQYF,TGCGCCAGCAGCTTGGAACAGGGGGAGACAGATACGCAGTATTTT
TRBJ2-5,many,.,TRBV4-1,CASSQRIQETQYF,TGCGCCAGCAGCCAGAGAATACAAGAGACCCAGTACTTC
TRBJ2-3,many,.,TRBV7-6,CASSQGVETSPDTQYF,TGTGCCAGCAGCCAGGGGGTGGAGACTAGCCCAGATACGCAGTATTTT
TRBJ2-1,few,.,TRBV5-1,CASSLAGGRSYNEQFF,TGCGCCAGCAGCTTGGCCGGCGGGCGCTCCTACAATGAGCAGTTCTTC
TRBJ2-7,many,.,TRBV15,CATSSWQDEPLENKDTYEQYF,TGTGCCACCAGCAGTTGGCAGGATGAACCACTTGAGAATAAGGATACCTACGAGCAGTACTTC
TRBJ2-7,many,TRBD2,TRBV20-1,CSARDTSGGSYEQYF,TGCAGTGCTAGAGATACTAGCGGGGGCTCCTACGAGCAGTACTTC
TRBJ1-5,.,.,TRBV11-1,CASSLAHEGGNQPQHF,TGTGCCAGCAGCTTAGCGCACGAGGGAGGCAATCAGCCCCAGCATTTT
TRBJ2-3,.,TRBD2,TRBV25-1,CASSPDRALAGAGDTQYF,TGTGCCAGTAGTCCTGACAGGGCCCTAGCGGGAGCGGGTGATACGCAGTATTTT
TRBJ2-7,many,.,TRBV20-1,CSAREFDVSYEQYF,TGCAGTGCTAGAGAGTTCGACGTCTCCTACGAGCAGTACTTC
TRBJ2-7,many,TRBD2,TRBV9,CASSRAGGPLNEQYF,TGTGCCAGCAGCAGAGCGGGGGGGCCTTTGAACGAGCAGTACTTC
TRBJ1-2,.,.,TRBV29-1,CSAVNATRGYTF,TGCAGCGCCGTAAACGCCACGCGAGGCTACACCTTC
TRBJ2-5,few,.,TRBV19,CATQDWGSTQYF,TGTGCCACCCAAGATTGGGGGTCGACCCAGTACTTC
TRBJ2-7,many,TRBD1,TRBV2,CASRAPGTGDEQYF,TGTGCCAGCAGGGCCCCAGGAACAGGGGACGAGCAGTACTTC
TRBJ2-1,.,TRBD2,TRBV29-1,CSVLQLAGGGAFF,TGCAGCGTCCTACAACTAGCGGGGGGCGGTGCGTTCTTC
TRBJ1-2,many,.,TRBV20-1,CSAISSYGYTF,TGCAGTGCTATCTCTAGCTATGGCTACACCTTC
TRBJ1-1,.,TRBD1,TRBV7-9,CASSFSTGENEAFF,TGTGCCAGCAGCTTTTCGACAGGGGAAAATGAAGCTTTCTTT
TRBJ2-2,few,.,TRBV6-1,CASSEFGTPNTGELFF,TGTGCCAGCAGTGAGTTTGGGACACCGAACACCGGGGAGCTGTTTTTT
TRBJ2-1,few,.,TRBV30,CAWTSRGNEQFF,TGTGCCTGGACCTCGCGGGGAAATGAGCAGTTCTTC
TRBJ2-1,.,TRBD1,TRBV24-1,CATSVPGQFYNEQFF,TGTGCCACCAGTGTCCCGGGACAGTTCTACAATGAGCAGTTCTTC
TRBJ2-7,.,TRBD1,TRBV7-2,CASSLPLATGGYEQYF,TGTGCCAGCAGCTTACCCCTAGCGACAGGGGGATACGAGCAGTACTTC
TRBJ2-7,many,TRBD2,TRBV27,CASSLISGSHEQYF,TGTGCCAGCAGTTTGATTAGCGGGAGCCACGAGCAGTACTTC
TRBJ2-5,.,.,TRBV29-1,CSVERGAETQYF,TGCAGCGTTGAAAGAGGGGCCGAGACCCAGTACTTC
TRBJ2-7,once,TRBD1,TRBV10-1,CASSELDMTGASYEQYF,TGCGCCAGCAGTGAGCTGGACATGACAGGGGCCTCCTACGAGCAGTACTTC
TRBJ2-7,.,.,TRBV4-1,CASSPFEQSEQYF,TGCGCCAGCAGCCCTTTTGAACAGTCCGAGCAGTACTTC